These 29 T cell receptor beta chains came from one sample sequenced in a study of cytomegalovirus exposure and HLA in healthy donors. The PCR ran on 60 Vbeta and 13 Jbeta primers. Here immunoSEQ multiplex PCR was the method, and the copy in TCRdb shows in-frame clones only, minus some. The profile shows a few hundred thousand clones, around 90% of them singletons. The sequencing input was PBMCs. Receptors originate from a girl aged 2 to 9 in good health and CMV-seronegative.

The rearrangement joins TRBV15 to TRBJ2-1; D unclear. V gave up 0 bases and J gave up 0 bases, with 6 bases separating them. Germline CDR1 and CDR2: LNHNV and YYDKDF (reference sequence). The CDR3 is 15 residues long. The CDR3 sequence: CATSRDRSSYNEQFF. The CDR3 DNA reads as TGTGCCACCAGCAGAGACCGTAGCTCCTACAATGAGCAGTTCTTC. The variable domain in full, with the rest retrieved from reference TRBV15 and TRBJ2-1, is DAMVIQNPRYQVTQFGKPVTLSCSQTLNHNVMYWYQQKSSQAPKLLFHYYDKDFNNEADTPDNFQSRRPNTSFCFLDIRSPGLGDTAMYLCATSRDRSSYNEQFFGPGTRLTVL.

The rearrangement links TRBV9 to TRBJ1-3, with D uncertain. Looked up from germline, CDR1 is SGDLS and CDR2 is YYNGEE. V was trimmed by 0 bases and J by 0 bases, leaving 4 bases between them. CDR3 length equals 14 residues. CDR3 region: CASSVDGSGNTIYF. In nucleotides, the CDR3 is TGTGCCAGCAGCGTAGACGGCTCTGGAAACACCATATATTTT. The variable domain in full, with the rest retrieved from reference TRBV9 and TRBJ1-3, is DSGVTQTPKHLITATGQRVTLRCSPRSGDLSVYWYQQSLDQGLQFLIQYYNGEERAKGNILERFSAQQFPDLHSELNLSSLELGDSALYFCASSVDGSGNTIYFGEGSWLTVV.

A single count supports this clone. Other DNA sequences in this specimen translate into the identical CDR3. The chain recombines TRBV30 with TRBJ2-1; D is ambiguous. The V and J ends lost 2 bases and 3 bases respectively, with 11 bases between them. This CDR3 is built from 14 residues. The germline V gene encodes CDR1 GTSNPN and CDR2 SVGIG (reference sequence). The CDR3 sequence: CAWSTGFSYNEQFF. CDR3 nucleotide sequence: TGTGCCTGGAGTACTGGTTTTAGCTACAATGAGCAGTTCTTC.

This sequence joins TRBV13 and TRBJ2-5; 11 nucleotides agree with TRBD2. The germline V gene has CDR1 PRHDT and CDR2 FYEKMQ (reference sequence). The CDR3 extends over 15 amino acids. V was pared by 5 bases and J by 1 base, with 3 bases of the junction left unmatched. This chain's CDR3 is CASSRGTSGQETQYF. The CDR3 DNA follows: TGTGCCAGCAGCAGAGGGACTAGCGGCCAAGAGACCCAGTACTTC.

This clone has a single count. This chain joins TRBV4-1 and TRBJ2-7; 8 positions agree with TRBD1. This CDR3 region has 15 residues. Germline V lookup: CDR1 MGHRA, CDR2 YSYEKL. Unmatched junction bases numbered 2, after V lost 1 base and J lost 0 bases. CDR3 coding DNA: TGCGCCAGCAGCCAAGCCGGACAGGGCTCCTACGAGCAGTACTTC. Its protein is CASSQAGQGSYEQYF.

V and J are TRBV20-1 and TRBJ1-4; D remains ambiguous. The V end was cut by 3 bases, the J end by 10 bases, with 6 bases between. In germline, CDR1 is DFQATT, CDR2 SNEGSKA (reference sequence). CDR3 size: 10 residues. Written as DNA, the CDR3 is TGCAGTGCTAGTAGCGGAAAACTGTTTTTT. This codes for CSASSGKLFF.

This clone was found once. The chain joins TRBV28 to TRBJ1-5; perhaps TRBD1 as D (5 bases). Germline V gene data show CDR1 as MDHEN and CDR2 as SYDVKM. The CDR3 contains 13 residues. V lost 4 bases and J lost 7, with 11 bases in between. CDR3 coding DNA: TGTGCCAGCAGTTCCGGGGGTCGGCAGCCCCAGCATTTT. This codes for CASSSGGRQPQHF.

This rearrangement joins TRBV5-6 to TRBJ1-3; D possibly corresponds to TRBD1 (5 bases). Trimming removed 0 bases at V and 11 bases at J, with 9 bases between. The germline CDR1 and CDR2 sequences are SGHDT and YYEEEE. This CDR3 is 12 amino acids long. The CDR3 region is CASSLGRVSIYF. CDR3 in DNA: TGTGCCAGCAGCTTGGGCAGGGTTTCCATATATTTT.

The genes are TRBV9 and TRBJ2-5; tentative D call: TRBD2 (5 bases). Trimming shortened V by 5 bases and J by 3 bases, and 11 bases separated the two germline ends. Germline CDR1 is SGDLS and CDR2 is YYNGEE. This CDR3 contains 13 residues. DNA for the CDR3: TGTGCCAGCAGAGGCCGGGGTGAAGAGACCCAGTACTTC. This encodes CASRGRGEETQYF.

This clone was seen a single time. The J gene is TRBJ2-5, the V gene TRBV5-1, with TRBD2 matching 10 bases. Trimming took 4 bases from V and 0 from J; bases not matched to a gene: 3. The CDR3 contains 15 residues. The germline CDR1 and CDR2 sequences are SGHRS and YFSETQ. CDR3 sequence (DNA): TGCGCCAGCAGCCACGGACTAGCGGACCAAGAGACCCAGTACTTC. Translating gives CASSHGLADQETQYF.

The rearrangement links TRBV7-9 to TRBJ2-5, with 7 bases fitting TRBD2. Germline trimming cut 1 base from V and 4 bases from J; bases unmatched to any gene: 6. CDR3 length equals 15 residues. CDR1 and CDR2 from the germline V gene are SEHNR and FQNEAQ (reference sequence). The chain's CDR3 is CASSLVSTGGETQYF. Written as DNA, the CDR3 is TGTGCCAGCAGCTTAGTCAGCACGGGGGGAGAGACCCAGTACTTC.

This chain links TRBV30 with TRBJ2-7; 9 bases line up with TRBD2. CDR3 size: 15 residues. V trimming: 0 bases; J trimming: 5 bases; junction bases outside the gene matches: 8. Looked up from germline, CDR1 is GTSNPN and CDR2 is SVGIG (reference sequence). Here the CDR3 DNA reads TGTGCCTGGAGTGTTCGATCGGGACTAGCAGACGAGCAGTACTTC. It encodes CAWSVRSGLADEQYF. Full variable domain (missing parts from reference TRBV30 and TRBJ2-7): SQTIHQWPATLVQPVGSPLSLECTVEGTSNPNLYWYRQAAGRGLQLLFYSVGIGQISSEVPQNLSASRPQDRQFILSSKKLLLSDSGFYLCAWSVRSGLADEQYFGPGTRLTVT.

This clone occurred a few times. The V gene is TRBV6-5, the J gene TRBJ1-1; no definite D call. V dropped 0 bases and J dropped 11 bases, with 13 bases sitting between them. This CDR3 contains 13 residues. CDR1 and CDR2 (germline): MNHEY, SVGAGI. CDR3 region: CASSYSTLAEAFF. CDR3 DNA sequence: TGTGCCAGCAGTTACTCGACTCTCGCAGAGGCTTTCTTT.

This chain uses TRBV28 with TRBJ1-4, with D maybe TRBD1 (5 bases). The germline gives CDR1 MDHEN, CDR2 SYDVKM. The CDR3 is 14 residues long. V gave up 8 bases and J gave up 5 bases, with 15 bases separating them. DNA of the CDR3: TGTGCCAGCTTCGGACATCAGGGCAATGAAAAACTGTTTTTT. This codes for CASFGHQGNEKLFF.

This clone was detected once. V usage is TRBV18 and J usage is TRBJ1-6, with TRBD1 identical over 7 bases. V trimming: 3 bases; J trimming: 7 bases; junction bases outside the gene matches: 15. This CDR3 has 18 residues. Germline lookup yields CDR1 KGHSH and CDR2 LQKENI. CDR3 in amino acids: CASSPVVGTVASNSPLHF. The CDR3 nucleotides are TGTGCCAGCTCACCCGTAGTAGGGACAGTCGCGTCGAATTCACCCCTCCACTTT.

J is TRBJ2-2 and V is TRBV6-1; 13 nucleotides align to TRBD2. Trimming removed 4 bases from V and 5 bases from J; junction bases left unmatched: 4. This CDR3 contains 16 residues. The V gene's germline CDR1 is MNHNS and CDR2 SASEGT. The chain's CDR3 is CASSGTSGSATGELFF. In nucleotides, the CDR3 is TGTGCCAGCAGTGGGACTAGCGGGAGCGCAACCGGGGAGCTGTTTTTT.

The chain couples TRBV11-2 to TRBJ2-7, with D perhaps matching TRBD1 (6 bases). CDR3 size: 14 residues. Between the trimmed V and J ends, which lost 1 base and 4 bases, there was a span of 11 bases. Germline CDR1 SGHAT, CDR2 FQNNGV. CDR3 sequence: CASSLGDKIYEQYF. The DNA of the CDR3 is TGTGCCAGCAGCTTAGGGGACAAGATTTACGAGCAGTACTTC.

This chain links TRBV6-1 with TRBJ2-7; TRBD2 is a possible D gene (6 bases). V lost 3 bases and J lost 7, with 13 bases in between. CDR1 is MNHNS, CDR2 SASEGT, per germline. The CDR3 contains 13 residues. In nucleotides, the CDR3 is TGTGCCAGCAGTGACCTGGGGGGAGGAGAGCAGTACTTC. Amino acid sequence: CASSDLGGGEQYF.

The chain couples TRBV7-6 to TRBJ1-1, with 9 bases lining up with TRBD1. The germline gives CDR1 SGHVS, CDR2 FNYEAQ. CDR3 size: 16 residues. Trimming cost V 4 bases and J 0 bases; bases outside gene matches: 6. The CDR3 spells CASSSPTGGMNTEAFF. The CDR3 nucleotides read TGTGCCAGCAGCTCCCCAACAGGGGGCATGAACACTGAAGCTTTCTTT.

The chain links TRBV10-3 to TRBJ1-4; 7 bases map to TRBD1. V trimming: 2 bases; J trimming: 2 bases; junction bases outside the gene matches: 5. This CDR3 is 16 amino acids long. Germline lookup yields CDR1 ENHRY and CDR2 SYGVKD. This CDR3 is CAISELDRVTNEKLFF. CDR3 sequence (DNA): TGTGCCATCAGTGAGCTTGACAGGGTCACTAATGAAAAACTGTTTTTT.

V is TRBV5-4 and J is TRBJ1-2; D possibly corresponds to TRBD1 (6 bases). The ends were cut back, 2 bases at V and 2 bases at J, with 7 bases in the middle. The CDR3 contains 13 residues. In germline, CDR1 is SGHNT, CDR2 YYREEE (reference sequence). The CDR3 loop is CASSLGQNYGYTF. CDR3 sequence (DNA): TGTGCCAGCAGCTTAGGACAGAACTATGGCTACACCTTC.

The chain has TRBV5-1 and TRBJ1-6, with 7 bases aligning to TRBD1. CDR1 SGHRS and CDR2 YFSETQ come from the germline V gene. The CDR3 spans 14 residues. The V gene end was trimmed by 4 bases and the J gene end by 5 bases; junction bases not matched to a gene: 3. The DNA of the CDR3 is TGCGCCAGCAGCGGCGGGACAGATAATTCACCCCTCCACTTT. This encodes CASSGGTDNSPLHF.

This rearrangement joins TRBV6-1 to TRBJ1-1; D not certain. From germline, CDR1 is MNHNS and CDR2 SASEGT. The V end lost 1 base, the J end lost 0 bases, and 15 bases lay between the germline ends. The CDR3 contains 17 residues. CDR3 bases: TGTGCCAGCAGTGAAGAAGCCACGGGGTCGCTGAACACTGAAGCTTTCTTT. The encoded protein is CASSEEATGSLNTEAFF.

The table lists this clone with a count of one. V usage is TRBV11-3 and J usage is TRBJ1-1; D is undetermined. The V gene lost 1 base and the J gene lost 6 bases, with 6 bases spanning the gap. The CDR3 extends over 12 amino acids. CDR1 SGHNT and CDR2 YENEEA come from the germline V gene. The CDR3 DNA reads as TGTGCCAGCAGCTTAGGGCAGTCTGAAGCTTTCTTT. As protein: CASSLGQSEAFF.

In its sample, this clone was seen a few times. The CDR3 here is CASSLDFAVTDTQYF. CDR3 in DNA: TGTGCCAGCAGCTTAGATTTTGCAGTCACAGATACGCAGTATTTT. The chain recombines TRBV11-2 with TRBJ2-3; D not resolved. Trimming removed 0 bases from V and 2 bases from J, with 9 bases in between. Per germline, CDR1 SGHAT and CDR2 FQNNGV. The CDR3 sequence is 15 residues long.

This sequence joins TRBV5-4 and TRBJ2-1; D may be TRBD2 (6 bases). The germline CDR1 and CDR2 sequences are SGHNT and YYREEE (reference sequence). This CDR3 has 15 amino acids. Between the trimmed V and J ends, which lost 4 bases and 2 bases, there was a span of 13 bases. The chain's CDR3 is CASSPYWTTYNEQFF. In DNA form, the CDR3 reads TGTGCCAGCAGCCCTTACTGGACTACCTACAATGAGCAGTTCTTC.

This chain connects TRBV15 to TRBJ1-2; tentatively, D is TRBD1 (5 bases). V dropped 6 bases and J dropped 0 bases, with 11 bases sitting between them. This CDR3 comprises 14 residues. In germline, CDR1 is LNHNV, CDR2 YYDKDF (reference sequence). The CDR3 DNA sequence: TGTGCCACCAGGTCGGGGGGGGCTAACTATGGCTACACCTTC. Translated: CATRSGGANYGYTF.

This chain uses TRBV29-1 with TRBJ2-3; D is perhaps TRBD2 (6 bases). Per the germline V gene, CDR1 is SQVTM and CDR2 is ANQGSEA. The CDR3 consists of 15 residues. Between the trimmed V and J ends, which lost 4 bases and 0 bases, there was a span of 14 bases. CDR3 in amino acids: CSVASRGTSTDTQYF. CDR3 coding DNA: TGCAGCGTTGCGTCCCGGGGGACTAGCACAGATACGCAGTATTTT.

This sequence joins TRBV7-9 and TRBJ2-3, with 11 nucleotides matching TRBD2. The V gene end was trimmed by 2 bases and the J gene end by 4 bases; junction bases not matched to a gene: 2. The CDR3 has 15 residues. CDR1 is SEHNR and CDR2 is FQNEAQ in the germline V gene (reference sequence). DNA for the CDR3: TGTGCCAGCAGCTTACTAGCGGGAGGCTCAGATACGCAGTATTTT. It encodes CASSLLAGGSDTQYF. Based on the CDR3 plus reference TRBV7-9 and TRBJ2-3, the full variable domain is DTGVSQNPRHKITKRGQNVTFRCDPISEHNRLYWYRQTLGQGPEFLTYFQNEAQLEKSRLLSDRFSAERPKGSFSTLEIQRTEQGDSAMYLCASSLLAGGSDTQYFGPGTRLTVL.